This record covers a single T cell receptor (beta chain). As originally analysed: Amplified reference gene primers provided the basis for estimating nucleated cell counts. TCRdb's table, derived via immunoSEQ multiplex PCR, lists solely in-frame clones and lacks some. V and J calls plus clone size are reproduced from that table; the DNA served to infer D and trimming. This sample yields around 60,000 clones, of which more than 80% are seen a single time; about 20% belongs to the top ten. The data originate from a study of blood T cell repertoires in COVID-19. Study summary: Sites in the United States, Italy and Spain provided acute and convalescent COVID-19 samples. Sources were T cells, B-cell-depleted T cells, or PBMCs; the material itself was cDNA or gDNA.

The receptor was derived from a woman in her sixties or seventies with COVID-19, enrolled during active disease. Material for sequencing was peripheral blood.

This CDR3 reads CASSLRVKGVSNTGELFF. The CDR3 region has the DNA TGCGCCAGCAGCTTAAGAGTCAAGGGGGTGTCGAACACCGGGGAGCTGTTTTTT. The chain is built from TRBV5-1 and TRBJ2-2; D perhaps matches TRBD1 (6 bases). Trimming shortened V by 2 bases and J by 0 bases, and 17 bases separated the two germline ends. The germline V gene encodes CDR1 SGHRS and CDR2 YFSETQ. This CDR3 contains 18 residues.